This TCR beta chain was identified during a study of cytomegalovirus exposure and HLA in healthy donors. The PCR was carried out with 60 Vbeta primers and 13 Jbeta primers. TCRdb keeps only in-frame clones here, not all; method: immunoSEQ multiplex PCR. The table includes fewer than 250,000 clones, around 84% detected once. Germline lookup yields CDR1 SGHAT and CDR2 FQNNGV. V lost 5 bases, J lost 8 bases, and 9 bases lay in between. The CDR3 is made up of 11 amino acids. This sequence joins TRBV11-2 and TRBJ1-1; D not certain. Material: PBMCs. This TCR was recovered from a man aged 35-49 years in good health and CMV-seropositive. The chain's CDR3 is CASSPNREAFF. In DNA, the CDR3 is TGTGCCAGCAGCCCCAACAGAGAAGCTTTCTTT.